This T cell receptor beta chain derives from a study of blood T cell repertoires in COVID-19. Overall study context: Samples of COVID-19 (acute and convalescent) were obtained from the United States, Italy and Spain. Nucleic acid was either cDNA or gDNA, and it came from T cells, B-cell-depleted T cells, or PBMCs.

As processed by the authors: From reference gene primer amplification, estimates of nucleated cell counts were derived. Clones were sequenced by immunoSEQ multiplex PCR, and TCRdb holds only the in-frame ones, with some missing. Clone size and the V and J calls come from that table; the DNA yielded D and trimming. The profile shows hundreds of thousands of clones, around 89% of them singletons. Trimming shortened V by 4 bases and J by 5 bases, and 14 bases separated the two germline ends. Germline V gene data show CDR1 as LGHDT and CDR2 as YNNKEL (reference sequence). This CDR3 comprises 14 residues.

This TCR was sampled from a woman aged 30 to 39 with acute or convalescent COVID-19. V usage is TRBV3-1 (or the pseudogene TRBV3-2) and J usage is TRBJ2-5; a weak D match, TRBD2 (7 bases). Source material: peripheral blood. The CDR3 sequence is CASSPGGAVETQYF. The CDR3 bases are TGTGCCAGCAGCCCTGGGGGGGCAGTTGAGACCCAGTACTTC.